The source of this TCR beta chain is a study of T cells in Graves' hyperthyroidism and ophthalmopathy (dated by TCRdb to the late 2010s). Regarding the study in general: Peripheral blood was collected at initial diagnosis, before any treatment. To identify TCR V-J signatures that set the groups apart, the researchers used a discovery cohort of 100 or so patients, made up of some 41 with Graves' ophthalmopathy and some 56 with stable Graves' hyperthyroidism. Whether ophthalmopathy could be predicted prospectively was tested in an independent validation cohort made up of approximately 19 hyperthyroidism patients plus 17 patients who later progressed to ophthalmopathy. The approximately 98 discovery patients were randomly divided into training and test sets at a 7:3 ratio. Thyroid tissue and blood T-cell repertoires from roughly 6 Graves' hyperthyroidism patients were also compared in the study. After blood sampling, hyperthyroidism patients were treated with methimazole at a starting dose of 30 mg daily, and ophthalmopathy patients were treated with high-dose intravenous methylprednisolone. The paper describes TCR Vbeta CDR3 sequencing of some 130 peripheral blood samples, made up of roughly 40 ophthalmopathy patients, approximately 76 hyperthyroidism patients and roughly 17 progressor patients. Overall study results and their limits: Blood samples also contained most of the expanded thyroid clonotypes (frequency above 0.001), which suggests that blood repertoires may reflect thyroid immune responses. No statistical method was used to fix the sample size in advance, and group allocation was not hidden from the investigators. In validation, the model predicted progression to ophthalmopathy with approximately 69% sensitivity and 72% to 75% specificity, a median of approximately 6.5 months before onset. A 13 V-J signature model separated ophthalmopathy from stable hyperthyroidism, with about 88% sensitivity and about 81% specificity in cross-validation and 80%/75% in testing.

Of note for this clonotype: Its antigen is currently not known. It has no much larger one-base neighbor in the sample; base qualities were not kept.

CDR1 and CDR2 were assigned from the germline V gene (reference sequence) as DFQATT and SNEGSKA. Including the terminal cysteine and phenylalanine, the CDR3 comprises 13 residues. Only CDR3 DNA remains: 39 bases, in frame from the first base. Unmatched junction bases come to 5, with V trimmed by 3 bases and J by 3 bases. Moderately to severely active disease, a Clinical Activity Score of at least 3, a NOSPECS grade of at least 4, and a duration under 3 months were present in ophthalmopathy patients. Patients with uncontrolled infections, other autoimmune diseases, pregnancy or lactation were excluded. Diagnoses were based on clinical symptoms, serum thyroxine and TRAb, thyroid ultrasound and orbital computed tomography. PBMCs were isolated from more than 8 ml of fresh peripheral blood by Ficoll-Paque density gradient centrifugation. Total RNA was extracted with Trizol reagent, and quality was checked on an Agilent 2100 Bioanalyzer.

The TCR beta CDR3 regions were amplified from RNA transcripts. For the first round of RT-PCR on the TCR CDR3, the HTBI primer set was used together with the Qiagen OneStep RT-PCR kit. The libraries were constructed in a second round of multiplex PCR and then size-selected and purified. Libraries were sequenced paired-end with 100 bp reads on an Illumina HiSeq2000. In the authors' own workflow: SOAPnuke was used to process the raw data, throwing out any read that contained adapters or uncalled bases, had a mean Phred below 15, or lacked an exact constant-primer or identifier match. COPE v1.2.5 was used to merge high-quality paired reads, and clonotypes were defined as unique nucleotide sequences. MiTCR v1.1 was used to align clonotypes to the IMGT TRBV, TRBD and TRBJ reference segments. The analysis was restricted to V-J combinations with a frequency above 0.0001, which together covered approximately 99% of the repertoires. A TCS score was defined as the ratio between F50 (clonal expansion) and ExV (chaos), using BLOSUM62-based TCRdist between CDR3 peptides within each V-J. Welch's t-statistics and random forest reduced approximately 520 V-J features to roughly 13, which were used in a naive Bayes classifier (R e1071). The raw public data were reprocessed by TCRdb itself: fastp quality trimming at Q25, MiXCR clonotype calling, in-frame beta chains only. Here each entry gathers all rows of one CDR3 protein and keeps the most common genes and DNA. The V and J calls were not made by the authors but by TCRdb's processing. The sample table contains 400,000 to 550,000 distinct CDR3 sequences; only one count was recorded for around 24% of them. The ten largest clones represent approximately 10% of the sample.

The sample was blood. The rearrangement joined TRBV20-1 to TRBJ2-7, with 7 bases aligning to TRBD2. The receptor was derived from a woman between 25 and 40 years old with Graves' ophthalmopathy. CDR3 sequence: CSARGTNDYEQYF. The sequenced DNA: TGCAGTGCTAGGGGGACTAACGACTACGAGCAGTACTTC.